Below, 11 T cell receptor beta chains from the same sample are listed, as sequenced in a study of blood T cell repertoires in COVID-19. TCRdb's copy holds only in-frame clones and misses some; the assay was immunoSEQ multiplex PCR. The table shows 110,000 or so clones, with 88% occurring only once. Sequences were obtained from peripheral blood. These receptors all stem from a human donor in a cohort sampled during active COVID-19.

This sequence joins TRBV6-2 or TRBV6-3 and TRBJ1-1, with TRBD1 as a possible D gene (6 bases). The CDR3 is 17 residues long. The ends were cut back, 6 bases at V and 4 bases at J, with 24 bases in the middle. Germline V gene data show CDR1 as MNHEY and CDR2 as SVGEGT. The CDR3 coding sequence is TGTGCCAGCAGCCCAATCGACCACCCTGCAGGGGCCACTGAAGCTTTCTTT. Its translation is CASSPIDHPAGATEAFF.

The chain couples TRBV19 to TRBJ1-1; the match to TRBD1 covers 7 bases. Germline V gene lookup returns CDR1 LNHDA and CDR2 SQIVND (reference sequence). V gave up 7 bases and J gave up 2 bases; unmatched junction bases: 16. This CDR3 contains 17 residues. CDR3: CASKTTKPGQPNTEAFF. CDR3 DNA sequence: TGTGCCAGTAAGACTACCAAGCCGGGACAGCCTAACACTGAAGCTTTCTTT. Drawing the rest from reference TRBV19 and TRBJ1-1, the complete variable domain is DGGITQSPKYLFRKEGQNVTLSCEQNLNHDAMYWYRQDPGQGLRLIYYSQIVNDFQKGDIAEGYSVSREKKESFPLTVTSAQKNPTAFYLCASKTTKPGQPNTEAFFGQGTRLTVV.

The rearrangement links TRBV19 to TRBJ1-6; 8 nucleotides match TRBD1. V lost 9 bases to trimming and J lost 8 bases; unmatched junction nucleotides: 3. In germline, CDR1 is LNHDA, CDR2 SQIVND (reference sequence). The CDR3 runs 12 residues. CDR3 bases: TGTGCCAGCCGGACAGGGTATTCACCCCTCCACTTT. Translation gives CASRTGYSPLHF.

This clone was detected once. The rearrangement links TRBV5-5 to TRBJ2-2; 9 positions agree with TRBD1. Germline lookup yields CDR1 SGHKS and CDR2 YYEKEE (reference sequence). V gave up 4 bases and J gave up 4 bases; unmatched junction bases: 11. The CDR3 consists of 17 residues. For the CDR3, the DNA is TGTGCCAGCAGCCGGCTGGGTCCGGACAGGGGCACCGGGGAGCTGTTTTTT. This translates into CASSRLGPDRGTGELFF.

The chain couples TRBV20-1 to TRBJ2-1; the D is unclear. Trimming took 6 bases from V and 7 from J, leaving 7 bases between them. CDR1 is DFQATT and CDR2 is SNEGSKA in the germline V gene (reference sequence). This CDR3 is built from 10 residues. In nucleotides, the CDR3 is TGCAGTGCACTAAGGAATGAGCAGTTCTTC. Protein product: CSALRNEQFF.

The chain combines TRBV2 with TRBJ1-2, with 8 bases identical to TRBD1. CDR1 is SNHLY and CDR2 is FYNNEI in the germline V gene. Losses at the gene ends were 5 bases for V and 4 bases for J; bases not matched to a gene: 6. This CDR3 region has 14 residues. CDR3 sequence: CASSPTGGGYGYTF. The CDR3, as DNA: TGTGCCAGCAGTCCTACAGGGGGTGGCTATGGCTACACCTTC.

The chain employs TRBV23-1 and TRBJ1-5, with 8 positions matching TRBD1. TRBV23-1 is noted as an ORF with a role that remains uncertain. This CDR3 is 15 amino acids long. J was trimmed by 5 bases and V by 4 bases; bases with no gene match: 7. CDR3 protein: CASSRQGNPYQPQHF. The CDR3 DNA sequence: TGCGCCAGCAGTCGACAGGGGAACCCCTATCAGCCCCAGCATTTT.

The gene calls are TRBV10-1 and TRBJ2-2; unclear D gene. Germline CDR1 and CDR2: WNHNN and SYGVQD (reference sequence). This CDR3 is 13 amino acids long. V gave up 6 bases and J gave up 4 bases, with 9 bases separating them. This CDR3 reads CASRSGGTGELFF. The CDR3 DNA is TGCGCCAGCAGGTCAGGTGGCACCGGGGAGCTGTTTTTT.

The chain couples TRBV5-6 to TRBJ2-2; maybe TRBD2 (5 bases). The CDR3 has 15 amino acids. Germline V gene lookup returns CDR1 SGHDT and CDR2 YYEEEE. Trimming pared 4 bases from V and 0 bases from J, leaving 10 bases between. The CDR3 reads CASSRAGPNTGELFF. CDR3 nucleotide sequence: TGTGCCAGCAGCCGGGCGGGCCCGAACACCGGGGAGCTGTTTTTT.

The gene calls are TRBV27 and TRBJ2-2; possible D gene TRBD2, 5 bases. This CDR3 contains 13 residues. Trimming cost V 3 bases and J 6 bases, with 8 bases left between them. CDR1 is MNHEY and CDR2 is SMNVEV in the germline V gene (reference sequence). DNA of the CDR3: TGTGCCAGCAGTTTCGAGGGTGCCGGGGAGCTGTTTTTT. This gives the protein CASSFEGAGELFF.

The J gene is TRBJ2-3, the V gene TRBV10-1; the D gene is possibly TRBD1 (5 bases). The CDR3 length is 13 residues. V lost 4 bases and J lost 1, with 6 bases in between. CDR1 and CDR2 (germline): WNHNN, SYGVQD (reference sequence). The CDR3 region has the DNA TGCGCCAGCAGTGCACAGGGCACAGATACGCAGTATTTT. This encodes CASSAQGTDTQYF.